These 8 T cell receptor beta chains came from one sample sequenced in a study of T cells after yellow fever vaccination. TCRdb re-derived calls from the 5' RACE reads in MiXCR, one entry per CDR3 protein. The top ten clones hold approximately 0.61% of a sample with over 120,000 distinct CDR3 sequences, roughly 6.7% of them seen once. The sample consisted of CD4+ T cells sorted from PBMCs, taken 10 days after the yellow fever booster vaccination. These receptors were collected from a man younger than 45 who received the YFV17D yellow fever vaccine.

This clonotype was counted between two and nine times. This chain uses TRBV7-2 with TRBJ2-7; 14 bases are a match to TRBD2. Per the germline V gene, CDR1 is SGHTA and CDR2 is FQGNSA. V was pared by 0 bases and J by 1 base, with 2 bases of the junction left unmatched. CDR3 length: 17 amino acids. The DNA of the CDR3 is TGTGCCAGCAGCTTAGCAGGACTAGCGGGGGGATCCTACGAGCAGTACTTC. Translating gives CASSLAGLAGGSYEQYF.

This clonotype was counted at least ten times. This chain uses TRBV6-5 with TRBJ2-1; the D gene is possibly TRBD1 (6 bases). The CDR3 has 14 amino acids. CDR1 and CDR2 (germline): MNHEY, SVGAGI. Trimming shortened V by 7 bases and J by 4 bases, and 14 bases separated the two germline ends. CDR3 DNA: TGTGCCAGCAACCCGACAGGCCTTTACAATGAGCAGTTCTTC. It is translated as CASNPTGLYNEQFF.

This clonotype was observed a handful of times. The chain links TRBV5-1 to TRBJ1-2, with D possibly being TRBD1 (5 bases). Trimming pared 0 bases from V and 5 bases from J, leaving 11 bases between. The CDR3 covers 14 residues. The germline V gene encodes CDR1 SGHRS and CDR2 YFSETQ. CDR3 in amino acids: CASSLGQGRYGYTF. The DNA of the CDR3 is TGCGCCAGCAGCTTGGGGCAGGGCCGGTATGGCTACACCTTC.

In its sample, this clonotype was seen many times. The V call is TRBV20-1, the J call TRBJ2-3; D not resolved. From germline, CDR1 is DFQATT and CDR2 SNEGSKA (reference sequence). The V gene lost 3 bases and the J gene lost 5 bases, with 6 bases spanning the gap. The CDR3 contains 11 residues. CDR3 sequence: CSASWGDTQYF. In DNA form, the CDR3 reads TGCAGTGCTAGTTGGGGAGATACGCAGTATTTT.

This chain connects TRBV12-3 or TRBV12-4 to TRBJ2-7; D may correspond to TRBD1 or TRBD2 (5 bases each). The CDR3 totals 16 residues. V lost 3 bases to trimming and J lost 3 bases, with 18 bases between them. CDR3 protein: CASSFGVGKGVYEQYF. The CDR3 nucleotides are TGTGCCAGCAGTTTCGGGGTGGGGAAAGGGGTCTACGAGCAGTACTTC.

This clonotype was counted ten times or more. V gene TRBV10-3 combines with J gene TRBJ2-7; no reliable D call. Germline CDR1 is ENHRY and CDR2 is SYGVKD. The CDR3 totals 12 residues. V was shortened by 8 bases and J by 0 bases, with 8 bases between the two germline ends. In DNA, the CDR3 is TGTGCCATCGGAGTGAGCTCCTACGAGCAGTACTTC. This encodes CAIGVSSYEQYF.

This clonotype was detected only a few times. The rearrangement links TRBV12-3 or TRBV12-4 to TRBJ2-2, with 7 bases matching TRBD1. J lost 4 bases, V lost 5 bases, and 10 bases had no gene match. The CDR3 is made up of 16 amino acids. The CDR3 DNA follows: TGTGCCAGCAGTCCTCCGACAGGGTCGGGCACCGGGGAGCTGTTTTTT. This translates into CASSPPTGSGTGELFF.

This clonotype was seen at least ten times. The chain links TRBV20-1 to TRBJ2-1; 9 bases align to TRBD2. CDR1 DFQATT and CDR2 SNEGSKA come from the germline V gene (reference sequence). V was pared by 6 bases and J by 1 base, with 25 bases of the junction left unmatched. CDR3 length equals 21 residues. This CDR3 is CSAKKRGVWDSGRGSYNEQFF. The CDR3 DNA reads TGCAGTGCCAAAAAACGGGGGGTGTGGGATAGCGGGAGAGGGTCCTACAATGAGCAGTTCTTC.